The 8 T cell receptor beta chains presented below share a single source sample, sequenced in a study of technical replicates of blood from several donors. Here immunoSEQ multiplex PCR was the method, and the copy in TCRdb shows in-frame clones only, minus some. The sample shows fewer than 90,000 clones, roughly 93% of them seen only once. The sequenced material came from T cells isolated from PBMCs. These TCRs come from a human donor in good health.

The rearrangement uses TRBV5-4 and TRBJ2-3, with D perhaps matching TRBD1 (5 bases). CDR1 is SGHNT, CDR2 YYREEE, per germline (reference sequence). V lost 2 bases and J lost 14, with 27 bases in between. CDR3 length equals 16 residues. The CDR3 here is CASSLWVPEQGLFLYF. As DNA, the CDR3 is TGTGCCAGCAGCTTATGGGTCCCTGAGCAGGGTTTATTTTTGTATTTT.

The rearrangement links TRBV5-1 to TRBJ1-5, with D uncertain. There are 13 residues in the CDR3. The ends were cut back, 1 base at V and 5 bases at J, with 7 bases in the middle. Germline assignment: CDR1 SGHRS and CDR2 YFSETQ. CDR3 protein: CASSLNPDQPQHF. The CDR3, as DNA: TGCGCCAGCAGCTTGAATCCTGATCAGCCCCAGCATTTT.

The CDR3 is CASSPPGQGVFGYTF. The CDR3 DNA follows: TGTGCCAGCTCACCACCGGGACAGGGGGTTTTTGGCTACACCTTC. The chain combines TRBV18 with TRBJ1-2; TRBD1 agrees at 11 bases. There are 15 residues in the CDR3. The ends lost 0 bases at V and 7 bases at J; junction bases unmatched: 4. CDR1 KGHSH and CDR2 LQKENI come from the germline V gene. The entire variable domain, with the rest obtained from reference TRBV18 and TRBJ1-2, is as follows: NAGVMQNPRHLVRRRGQEARLRCSPMKGHSHVYWYRQLPEEGLKFMVYLQKENIIDESGMPKERFSAEFPKEGPSILRIQQVVRGDSAAYFCASSPPGQGVFGYTFGSGTRLTVV.

V is TRBV28 and J is TRBJ2-7, with 9 bases aligning to TRBD2. The CDR3 has 15 amino acids. Germline-derived CDR1 and CDR2 are MDHEN and SYDVKM. Trimming cost V 6 bases and J 5 bases; bases outside gene matches: 11. The CDR3 here is CASSWALAGVNEQYF. The CDR3 bases are TGTGCCAGCAGCTGGGCGTTAGCGGGAGTCAACGAGCAGTACTTC.

The chain couples TRBV2 to TRBJ1-1; no definite D call. V was clipped by 6 bases and J by 7 bases, with 12 bases between them. This CDR3 region has 12 residues. Looked up from germline, CDR1 is SNHLY and CDR2 is FYNNEI. DNA for the CDR3: TGTGCCAGCAGAACAGATCTAAGTGAAGCTTTCTTT. Translated, it gives CASRTDLSEAFF.

The V and J genes are TRBV10-3 and TRBJ2-7, with 14 bases that match TRBD2. Germline values: CDR1 ENHRY, CDR2 SYGVKD. The V and J ends lost 2 bases and 0 bases, in that order; junction bases with no gene match: 12. The CDR3 has 20 amino acids. The CDR3 protein is CAISEQRLAGGPTRSYEQYF. CDR3 nucleotide sequence: TGTGCCATCAGTGAGCAGAGACTAGCGGGAGGGCCTACACGCTCCTACGAGCAGTACTTC.

V is TRBV18 and J is TRBJ2-7; 8 bases agree with TRBD1. After removal of 1 base from V and 0 bases from J, the junction contained 2 bases not matched to a gene. The CDR3 sequence is 15 residues long. Germline CDR1 reads KGHSH; CDR2 reads LQKENI. CDR3 protein: CASSPRDRNSYEQYF. CDR3 in DNA: TGTGCCAGCTCACCACGGGACAGGAACTCCTACGAGCAGTACTTC.

J is TRBJ2-7 and V is TRBV7-6, with 8 bases aligning to TRBD2. Germline V lookup: CDR1 SGHVS, CDR2 FNYEAQ. Germline trimming cut 5 bases from V and 2 bases from J; bases unmatched to any gene: 26. The CDR3 covers 21 residues. The CDR3 nucleotides are TGTGCCAGCAGCAAAAGGCCGACCCAAAGGGACGGGGGGGTGGTAGCCTACGAGCAGTACTTC. Amino acid sequence: CASSKRPTQRDGGVVAYEQYF.